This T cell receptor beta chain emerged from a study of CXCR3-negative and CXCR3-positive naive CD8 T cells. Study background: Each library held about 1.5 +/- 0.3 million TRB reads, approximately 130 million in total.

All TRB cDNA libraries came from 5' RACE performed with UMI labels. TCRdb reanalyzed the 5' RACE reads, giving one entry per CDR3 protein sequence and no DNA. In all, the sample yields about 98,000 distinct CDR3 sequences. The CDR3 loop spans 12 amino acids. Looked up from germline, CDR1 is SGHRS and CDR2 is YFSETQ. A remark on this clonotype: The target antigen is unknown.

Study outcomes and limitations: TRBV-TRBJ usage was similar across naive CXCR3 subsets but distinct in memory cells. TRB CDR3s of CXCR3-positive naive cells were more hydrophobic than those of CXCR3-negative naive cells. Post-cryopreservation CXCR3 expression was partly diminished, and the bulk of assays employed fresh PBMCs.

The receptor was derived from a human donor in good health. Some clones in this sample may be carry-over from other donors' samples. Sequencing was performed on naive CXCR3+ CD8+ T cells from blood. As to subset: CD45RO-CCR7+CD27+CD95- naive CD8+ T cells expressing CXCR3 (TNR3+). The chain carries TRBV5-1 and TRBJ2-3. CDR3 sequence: CASSLNADTQYF.